This T cell receptor (beta chain) was observed in a study of T cell responses to AZD1222 COVID-19 vaccine. Points on this clone: What it recognizes is unknown.

The CDR3 is 15 amino acids. Trimming at V came to 5 bases and at J to 5 bases, leaving 13 bases not matched to a gene. CDR1 is SGHRS and CDR2 is YFSETQ in the germline V gene. Only in-frame clones appear in the TCRdb table, and some are missing; sequencing was by immunoSEQ multiplex PCR. Of 95,000 to 110,000 clones listed, 85% to 95% are singletons. Overall study results and limits: Only six people who got AZD1222 tested seropositive at baseline.

The sequencing used peripheral blood, collected on day 0 of AZD1222 vaccination. This sequence originates from an adult in good health. V is TRBV5-1 and J is TRBJ2-7, with 7 bases matching TRBD2. CDR3 sequence: CASRLPGGPGDEQYF. The CDR3 DNA is TGCGCCAGCAGGCTCCCGGGAGGACCTGGAGACGAGCAGTACTTC. The variable domain in full, completed from reference TRBV5-1 and TRBJ2-7, reads KAGVTQTPRYLIKTRGQQVTLSCSPISGHRSVSWYQQTPGQGLQFLFEYFSETQRNKGNFPGRFSGRQFSNSRSEMNVSTLELGDSALYLCASRLPGGPGDEQYFGPGTRLTVT.